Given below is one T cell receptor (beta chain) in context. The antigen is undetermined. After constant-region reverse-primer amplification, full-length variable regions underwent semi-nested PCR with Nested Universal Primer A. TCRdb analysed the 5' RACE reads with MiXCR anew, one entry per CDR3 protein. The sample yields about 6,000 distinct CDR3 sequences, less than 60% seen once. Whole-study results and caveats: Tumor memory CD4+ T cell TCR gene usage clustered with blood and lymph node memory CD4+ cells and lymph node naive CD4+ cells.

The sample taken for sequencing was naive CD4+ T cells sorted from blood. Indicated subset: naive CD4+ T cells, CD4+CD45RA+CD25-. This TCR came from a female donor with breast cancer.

CDR3 amino acids: CATSRRAPGSPLHF. Here the CDR3 DNA reads TGTGCCACCAGCAGACGGGCCCCGGGATCACCCCTCCACTTT. The genes are TRBV15 and TRBJ1-6; D is uncertain. This CDR3 contains 14 residues. Germline V gene lookup returns CDR1 LNHNV and CDR2 YYDKDF (reference sequence). The ends were cut back, 2 bases at V and 10 bases at J, with 12 bases in the middle.